A selection of T cell receptor beta chains follows, all from one sample in a study of T cell responses to AZD1222 COVID-19 vaccine. TCRdb's copy holds only in-frame clones and misses some; the assay was immunoSEQ multiplex PCR. The sample lists 150,000 to 200,000 clones; around 94% were seen once. This sample comprised peripheral blood, obtained on day 0 of AZD1222 vaccination. The receptors here all came from an adult in good health. Each CDR3 is given with its conserved first and last residue. D genes are given only for firm matches. Only part of the rows carry a size: once, few, many, or a class if the clone is expanded.

CDR3: CASSKVLGSGDRGVPGELFF; DNA: TGTGCCAGCAGCAAAGTCCTAGGATCGGGCGACAGGGGTGTCCCCGGGGAGCTGTTTTTT; V: TRBV21-1; D: NA; J: TRBJ2-2; size: NA
CDR3: CASSLRLGSGHTF; DNA: TGTGCCAGCAGCCTCCGACTCGGTAGTGGCCACACCTTC; V: TRBV12-3/TRBV12-4; D: NA; J: TRBJ1-2; size: NA
CDR3: CASSSNVEGYTF; DNA: TGTGCCAGCAGCTCGAATGTGGAAGGCTACACCTTC; V: TRBV9; D: NA; J: TRBJ1-2; size: NA
CDR3: CASSRRLAGAGGDTQYF; DNA: TGTGCCAGCAGCCGGAGACTAGCGGGGGCCGGGGGAGATACGCAGTATTTT; V: TRBV7-9; D: TRBD2; J: TRBJ2-3; size: NA
CDR3: CASSLGQGGPQETQYF; DNA: TGTGCCAGCAGCTTAGGGCAGGGGGGTCCACAAGAGACCCAGTACTTC; V: TRBV11-2; D: NA; J: TRBJ2-5; size: NA
CDR3: CASSLQDMNTEAFF; DNA: TGTGCCAGCAGCTTGCAGGATATGAACACTGAAGCTTTCTTT; V: TRBV7-9; D: NA; J: TRBJ1-1; size: NA
CDR3: CASSPYKSSGNTIYF; DNA: TGTGCCAGCTCACCATACAAGAGCTCTGGAAACACCATATATTTT; V: TRBV18; D: NA; J: TRBJ1-3; size: NA
CDR3: CASSPGGRQPQHF; DNA: TGTGCCAGCAGCCCAGGGGGCCGCCAGCCCCAGCATTTT; V: TRBV2; D: TRBD1; J: TRBJ1-5; size: once
CDR3: CATSRIGGNYGYTF; DNA: TGTGCCACCAGCAGAATAGGGGGAAACTATGGCTACACCTTC; V: TRBV15; D: NA; J: TRBJ1-2; size: NA
CDR3: CASSDTPWAGAETGNTIYF; DNA: TGTGCCAGCAGCGACACCCCGTGGGCAGGGGCTGAGACTGGAAACACCATATATTTT; V: TRBV21-1; D: NA; J: TRBJ1-3; size: once
CDR3: CASRDVEKLFF; DNA: TGTGCCAGCAGAGATGTTGAAAAACTGTTTTTT; V: TRBV28; D: NA; J: TRBJ1-4; size: NA
CDR3: CASSPGVGSYNEQFF; DNA: TGTGCCAGTAGCCCCGGGGTGGGCTCCTACAATGAGCAGTTCTTC; V: TRBV19; D: NA; J: TRBJ2-1; size: NA
CDR3: CASRTGLGAQETQYF; DNA: TGTGCCAGCAGAACAGGGCTAGGGGCACAAGAGACCCAGTACTTC; V: TRBV6-5; D: NA; J: TRBJ2-5; size: NA
CDR3: CASSPDRDRGNYGYTF; DNA: TGTGCCAGCTCACCGGACCGGGACAGGGGAAACTATGGCTACACCTTC; V: TRBV18; D: TRBD1; J: TRBJ1-2; size: NA
CDR3: CASSPTDGAETGELFF; DNA: TGTGCCAGCAGCCCGACCGATGGGGCCGAGACCGGGGAGCTGTTTTTT; V: TRBV7-9; D: NA; J: TRBJ2-2; size: NA
CDR3: CASSHPGLDNEQFF; DNA: TGTGCCAGCAGCCACCCGGGACTAGACAATGAGCAGTTCTTC; V: TRBV4-2; D: TRBD2; J: TRBJ2-1; size: NA
CDR3: CASSLATGNTEAFF; DNA: TGTGCCAGCAGCTTAGCGACAGGGAACACTGAAGCTTTCTTT; V: TRBV7-2; D: NA; J: TRBJ1-1; size: once
CDR3: CASSFSSGSNEQFF; DNA: TGTGCCAGCAGCTTTTCTAGCGGGAGTAATGAGCAGTTCTTC; V: TRBV11-3; D: TRBD2; J: TRBJ2-1; size: NA
CDR3: CASSWTGGAEAFF; DNA: TGTGCCAGCAGCTGGACAGGGGGCGCTGAAGCTTTCTTT; V: TRBV7-3; D: TRBD1; J: TRBJ1-1; size: NA
CDR3: CASSLALDGYTF; DNA: TGTGCCAGCAGCTTGGCCCTTGATGGCTACACCTTC; V: TRBV5-6; D: NA; J: TRBJ1-2; size: NA
CDR3: CASLGTENIQYF; DNA: TGTGCCAGCCTGGGGACAGAAAACATTCAGTACTTC; V: TRBV2; D: TRBD1; J: TRBJ2-4; size: NA
CDR3: CASSQVWGLAVGPRDYGYTF; DNA: TGTGCCAGCAGCCAGGTCTGGGGTCTCGCGGTGGGCCCCAGGGACTATGGCTACACCTTC; V: TRBV14; D: NA; J: TRBJ1-2; size: NA
CDR3: CASSTLSSAYNEQFF; DNA: TGTGCCAGTAGTACTCTCAGTTCGGCCTACAATGAGCAGTTCTTC; V: TRBV19; D: NA; J: TRBJ2-1; size: once
CDR3: CASSYNPGTGDGYTF; DNA: TGTGCCAGCAGCTATAACCCCGGGACAGGGGATGGCTACACCTTC; V: TRBV5-6; D: TRBD1; J: TRBJ1-2; size: once
CDR3: CATSALTQETQYF; DNA: TGTGCCACCAGTGCCCTAACGCAAGAGACCCAGTACTTC; V: TRBV24-1; D: NA; J: TRBJ2-5; size: NA
CDR3: CASSLRSTSGQGFF; DNA: TGTGCCAGCAGCTTGCGGTCGACTAGCGGTCAGGGGTTCTTC; V: TRBV5-4; D: TRBD2; J: TRBJ2-1; size: NA
CDR3: CASSALQGSGTDTQYF; DNA: TGTGCCAGCAGCGCGTTACAGGGATCGGGCACAGATACGCAGTATTTT; V: TRBV7-7; D: NA; J: TRBJ2-3; size: NA
CDR3: CASSPRSLAEGYTF; DNA: TGTGCCAGCTCACCACGTTCATTGGCAGAAGGCTACACCTTC; V: TRBV18; D: NA; J: TRBJ1-2; size: few
CDR3: CASSLDRRQGGSYTF; DNA: TGTGCCAGCAGCTTAGATCGGAGACAGGGAGGAAGCTACACCTTC; V: TRBV11-2; D: TRBD1; J: TRBJ1-2; size: NA
CDR3: CASSYATGSSQPQHF; DNA: TGTGCCAGCAGTTACGCCACAGGGTCGAGTCAGCCCCAGCATTTT; V: TRBV6-5; D: NA; J: TRBJ1-5; size: NA
CDR3: CASSPLGGPTDTQYF; DNA: TGTGCCAGCAGCCCATTAGGGGGGCCTACAGATACGCAGTATTTT; V: TRBV7-3; D: NA; J: TRBJ2-3; size: NA